This TCR beta chain derives from a study of blood T cell repertoires in COVID-19. Study information: Whether acute or convalescent, the COVID-19 samples came from the United States, Italy and Spain.

Authors' methods: Amplification of reference gene primers provided the estimated nucleated cell counts. Data came from immunoSEQ multiplex PCR; TCRdb stores just in-frame clones and leaves some out. V and J calls and clone size are those listed in that table; D and trimming were worked out from the DNA. The data hold some 45,000 clones, with around 85% observed a single time. Germline V gene sequence: CDR1 SGHNT, CDR2 YYREEE (reference sequence). There are 16 residues in the CDR3. The V and J ends lost 4 bases and 7 bases, in that order; junction bases with no gene match: 14. The receptor's source is a human donor in a cohort sampled during active COVID-19. The material sequenced was peripheral blood. V and J are TRBV5-4 and TRBJ2-1; the match to TRBD1 covers 7 bases. For the CDR3, the DNA is TGTGCCAGCAGCCCTGGGCCGGGACAGAAGGAAAATGAGCAGTTCTTC. Its protein product is CASSPGPGQKENEQFF.